This record covers a single T cell receptor beta chain. This clone was seen once. No antigen is known for it. No base quality values were provided; no much bigger clone lies one nucleotide off. The V and J ends are trimmed by 6 bases and 4 bases, leaving 9 bases between them. The CDR3, cysteine through phenylalanine, is 13 amino acids long. The entry retains the CDR3 DNA only, 39 bases that are in frame from base 1. CDR1 LNHDA and CDR2 SQIVND were looked up in the germline V gene (reference sequence). The data were obtained in a study of blood T cell repertoires in COVID-19 (dated by TCRdb to the early 2020s). Regarding the research as a whole: The collaborator samples originated in the United States, Italy and Spain and spanned the acute and convalescent phases of COVID-19. Samples were obtained from the ongoing ImmuneRACE study (first 160 participants) and from about 1,300 subjects provided by 6 global collaborators. The material from the prospective study consisted of cDNA or gDNA derived from T cells, B-cell-depleted T cells, or PBMCs. Deeply sampled blood TCRbeta repertoires from subjects exposed to, actively infected with, or recovered from COVID-19 were included in the dataset. A de-identified subject ID, COVID-19 status, age in years and sex were almost always included in the sample metadata. The repertoires were made available in a free public database intended to serve as a resource for research on the immune response to SARS-CoV-2. HLA class I and class II types, where available, came from metadata supplied by the sample provider rather than from assay-based typing. General conclusions and limits of the study: The amount of clinical and demographic metadata varied by source and participant and was provided uncurated.

TCRbeta CDR3 regions were amplified from genomic DNA by means of the immunoSEQ Assay, a bias-controlled multiplex PCR. The published analysis was carried out like this. The number of nucleated cells in each sample was estimated by amplification of reference gene primers within the assay. To quantify the absolute abundance of each unique TCRbeta CDR3 rearrangement, sequence reads were collapsed and filtered. For each sample, productive Simpson clonality was calculated by taking the square root of Simpson's diversity index across productive rearrangements. The clones in this table, taken by TCRdb from immuneACCESS, are in-frame only. Not every clone is retained; where verified, under half of the shortfall comes from an unresolved V gene, and the cause of the rest is unknown. For V, J and clone size, that table is used; D and trimming come from the DNA. In this sample the table shows tens of thousands of clones, 65% to 85% of which occur a single time. 4.4% of the sample is held by the ten biggest clonotypes.

The collaborating institutions used their own protocols to collect whole blood in K2EDTA tubes. For TCRbeta analysis, collaborators shipped samples in one of three forms: frozen whole blood, isolated PBMCs, or DNA extracted from either of those sample types. The receptor chain draws on TRBV19 and TRBJ1-4; 5 matching bases give a weak D call of TRBD1. The source of this sequence is a man aged 45-65 years with active COVID-19. Sequenced sample: peripheral blood. Read as DNA, the sequence is TGTGCCAGTAGGACAGAGCTTAATGAAAAACTGTTTTTT. Translated, it reads CASRTELNEKLFF. Beyond the CDR3, the reference TRBV19 and TRBJ1-4 genes provide the residues; the full variable domain reads: DGGITQSPKYLFRKEGQNVTLSCEQNLNHDAMYWYRQDPGQGLRLIYYSQIVNDFQKGDIAEGYSVSREKKESFPLTVTSAQKNPTAFYLCASRTELNEKLFFGSGTQLSVL.